The clone carrying this TCR beta chain was detected many times. MiXCR, applied by TCRdb to the 5' RACE reads, yields one record per CDR3 protein. The table has roughly 120,000 distinct CDR3 sequences, about a tenth seen once. This sample's time point: blood at routine non-recurrence follow-up after resection. V was pared by 2 bases and J by 3 bases, with 14 bases between. In germline, CDR1 is MNHEY, CDR2 SMNVEV (reference sequence). The CDR3 loop spans 17 amino acids. The data were obtained in a study of spatial heterogeneity in lung cancer. This receptor was obtained from a female donor with early-stage non-small cell lung cancer. The sample consisted of PBMCs, taken at follow-up. The genes are TRBV27 and TRBJ2-6, with D perhaps given as TRBD1 or TRBD2 (5 bases each). The CDR3: CASSLRPGTGGANVLTF. CDR3 in DNA: TGTGCCAGCAGTTTACGGCCAGGGACCGGTGGGGCCAACGTCCTGACTTTC.